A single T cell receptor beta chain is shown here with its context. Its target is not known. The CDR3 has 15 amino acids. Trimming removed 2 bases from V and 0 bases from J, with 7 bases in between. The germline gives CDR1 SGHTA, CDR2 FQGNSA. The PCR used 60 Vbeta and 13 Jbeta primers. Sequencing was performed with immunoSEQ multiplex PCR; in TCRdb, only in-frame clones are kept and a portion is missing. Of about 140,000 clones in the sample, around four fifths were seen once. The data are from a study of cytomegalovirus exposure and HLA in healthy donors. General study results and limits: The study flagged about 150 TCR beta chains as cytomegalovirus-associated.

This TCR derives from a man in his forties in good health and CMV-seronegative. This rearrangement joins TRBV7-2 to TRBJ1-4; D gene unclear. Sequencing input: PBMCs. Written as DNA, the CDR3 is TGTGCCAGCAGCTTATTGGGCGCAACTAATGAAAAACTGTTTTTT. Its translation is CASSLLGATNEKLFF.